This T cell receptor beta chain was captured by sequencing in a study of vaccination and CD4 T cells after COVID-19. Treatment described: approximately nine-day PBMC culture with coronavirus spike peptide pools or control peptides (ViraFEST assay). Expanded clonotypes were found by TCR sequencing after peptide-pool stimulation (ViraFEST). Trimming pared 4 bases from V and 3 bases from J, leaving 9 bases between. The CDR3 extends over 13 amino acids. CDR1 and CDR2 from the germline V gene are WNHNN and SYGVQD (reference sequence). CD4+ T cells that had been cultured provided DNA sequenced with the Oncomine TCR Beta short-read assay. Investigators obtained genomic DNA by extraction from cultured CD4+ T cells. MiXCR, run by TCRdb on the PCR reads, gives a single entry per CDR3 protein. The data hold 15,000 to 20,000 distinct CDR3 sequences, with roughly two fifths observed a single time. This clonotype came up a few times. No antigen is known for it.

This TCR derives from a human donor who had recovered from COVID-19. Sequenced here: CD4+ T cells from blood, cultured in vitro, sampled after SARS-CoV-2 vaccination. The chain recombines TRBV10-1 with TRBJ1-1, with no clear D. CDR3 nucleotides: TGCGCCAGCAGTGGAAATGAGGACACTGAAGCTTTCTTT. Its translation: CASSGNEDTEAFF.